A selection of T cell receptor beta chains follows, all from one sample in a study of sequential checkpoint blockade in melanoma. Generated by immunoSEQ multiplex PCR, the TCRdb table keeps only in-frame clones and is missing some. The repertoire has over 9,000 clones, about three quarters of them found once; the top ten carry 15% to 20%. The specimen was CD8+ T cells sorted from blood (inferred from file names), collected from a patient given nivolumab and ipilimumab in sequence. Receptors originate from a human donor with melanoma. Both conserved end residues are part of each CDR3. D genes are given only for firm matches. Clone size appears in some rows only: once, few, many, or a class for an expanded clone.

size	V	J	length	D	CDR3	DNA
-	TRBV7-7	TRBJ2-1	15	TRBD2	CASSLGLAGRDEQFF	TGTGCCAGCAGCTTGGGACTAGCGGGGAGGGATGAGCAGTTCTTC
once	TRBV10-2	TRBJ2-2	15	-	CASSDWAGPTGELFF	TGCGCCAGCAGTGATTGGGCGGGACCGACCGGGGAGCTGTTTTTT
-	TRBV6-5	TRBJ1-6	13	TRBD1	CASSGTGGSPLHF	TGTGCCAGCAGTGGGACAGGGGGGTCACCCCTCCACTTT
-	TRBV5-4	TRBJ2-7	13	TRBD1	CASSLDRGYEQYF	TGTGCCAGCAGCTTGGACAGGGGCTACGAGCAGTACTTC
-	TRBV6-1	TRBJ2-1	15	TRBD2	CASSETSGAYNEQFF	TGTGCCAGCAGTGAGACTAGCGGGGCCTACAATGAGCAGTTCTTC
-	TRBV10-2	TRBJ2-7	14	-	CASSETGAHYEQYF	TGCGCCAGCAGTGAAACGGGAGCCCACTACGAGCAGTACTTC
-	TRBV9	TRBJ2-3	12	-	CASSANTDTQYF	TGTGCCAGCAGCGCCAACACAGATACGCAGTATTTT
-	TRBV5-4	TRBJ2-1	16	TRBD1	CASSLEGGQVSNEQFF	TGTGCCAGCAGCTTGGAAGGGGGACAGGTCTCTAATGAGCAGTTCTTC
-	TRBV6-5	TRBJ1-1	14	-	CASSYSADYTEAFF	TGTGCCAGCAGTTACTCGGCAGATTACACTGAAGCTTTCTTT
-	TRBV28	TRBJ2-5	14	-	CASSLVGIQETQYF	TGTGCCAGCAGTTTAGTCGGGATCCAAGAGACCCAGTACTTC
-	TRBV6-5	TRBJ2-7	13	TRBD1	CASSPTGGYEQYF	TGTGCCAGCAGCCCTACAGGGGGCTACGAGCAGTACTTC
-	TRBV7-9	TRBJ2-2	13	-	CASSLRVTGELFF	TGTGCCAGCAGCCTCAGGGTTACCGGGGAGCTGTTTTTT
-	TRBV4-3	TRBJ2-7	13	-	CASSQDLRYEQYF	TGCGCCAGCAGCCAAGATTTGCGGTACGAGCAGTACTTC
-	TRBV4-3	TRBJ2-7	17	TRBD2	CASSPGLAGDPSREQYF	TGCGCCAGCAGCCCGGGACTAGCGGGAGACCCCTCGAGGGAGCAGTACTTC
few	TRBV7-6	TRBJ2-3	16	TRBD2	CASSPQTGGAGDTQYF	TGTGCCAGCAGCCCGCAGACGGGGGGGGCGGGAGATACGCAGTATTTT
-	TRBV6-6	TRBJ2-7	15	TRBD2	CASSPTGTSGHEQYF	TGTGCCAGCAGCCCTACCGGGACTAGCGGCCACGAGCAGTACTTC